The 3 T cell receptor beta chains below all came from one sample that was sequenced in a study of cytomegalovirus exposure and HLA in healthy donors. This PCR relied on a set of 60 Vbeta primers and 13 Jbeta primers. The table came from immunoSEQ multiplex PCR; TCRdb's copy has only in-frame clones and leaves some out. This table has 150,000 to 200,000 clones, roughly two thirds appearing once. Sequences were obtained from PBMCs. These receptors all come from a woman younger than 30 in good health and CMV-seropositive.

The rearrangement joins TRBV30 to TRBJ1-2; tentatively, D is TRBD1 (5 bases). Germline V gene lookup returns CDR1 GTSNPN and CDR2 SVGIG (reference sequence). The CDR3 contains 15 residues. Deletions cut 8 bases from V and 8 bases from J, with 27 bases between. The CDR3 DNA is TGTGCCGGACTGCGGCTGGGGGGGTATCAGAGAGGCTACACCTTC. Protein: CAGLRLGGYQRGYTF.

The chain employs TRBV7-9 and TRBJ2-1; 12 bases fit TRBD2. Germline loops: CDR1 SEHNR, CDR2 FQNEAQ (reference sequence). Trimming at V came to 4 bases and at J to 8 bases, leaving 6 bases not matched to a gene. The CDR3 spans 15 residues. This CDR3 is CASSSTSGSLYEQFF. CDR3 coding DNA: TGTGCCAGCAGCTCGACTAGCGGGAGTCTCTATGAGCAGTTCTTC. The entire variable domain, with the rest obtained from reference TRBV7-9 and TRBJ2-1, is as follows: DTGVSQNPRHKITKRGQNVTFRCDPISEHNRLYWYRQTLGQGPEFLTYFQNEAQLEKSRLLSDRFSAERPKGSFSTLEIQRTEQGDSAMYLCASSSTSGSLYEQFFGPGTRLTVL.

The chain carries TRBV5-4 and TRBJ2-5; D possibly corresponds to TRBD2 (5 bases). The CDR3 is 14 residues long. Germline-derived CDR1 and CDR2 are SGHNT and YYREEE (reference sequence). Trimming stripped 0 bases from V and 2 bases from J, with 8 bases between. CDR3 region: CASSLDPGQETQYF. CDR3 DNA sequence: TGTGCCAGCAGCTTGGACCCGGGGCAAGAGACCCAGTACTTC.